These 5 T cell receptor beta chains were all obtained from the same sample, sequenced in a study of T cell responses to AZD1222 COVID-19 vaccine. This table comes from immunoSEQ multiplex PCR, and its TCRdb copy is limited to in-frame clones, with some not included. This table holds more than 95,000 clones, 91% found once. Material: peripheral blood, obtained on day 0 of AZD1222 vaccination. These receptor sequences come from an adult in good health.

This chain connects TRBV7-6 to TRBJ2-2, with 14 bases identical to TRBD2. J lost 5 bases, V lost 5 bases, and 7 bases had no gene match. The CDR3 extends over 17 amino acids. The germline gives CDR1 SGHVS, CDR2 FNYEAQ. In DNA, the CDR3 is TGTGCCAGCAGCCCGGGACTAGCGGGAGTTTTGACCGGGGAGCTGTTTTTT. It encodes CASSPGLAGVLTGELFF. Drawing the rest from reference TRBV7-6 and TRBJ2-2, the complete variable domain is GAGVSQSPRYKVTKRGQDVALRCDPISGHVSLYWYRQALGQGPEFLTYFNYEAQQDKSGLPNDRFSAERPEGSISTLTIQRTEQRDSAMYRCASSPGLAGVLTGELFFGEGSRLTVL.

The chain recombines TRBV6-5 with TRBJ2-2; no reliable D call. CDR1 MNHEY and CDR2 SVGAGI come from the germline V gene. V lost 3 bases and J 8 bases, leaving 10 bases between the germline ends. The CDR3 has 13 amino acids. Written as DNA, the CDR3 is TGTGCCAGCAGTTATCGAACGTGGGGGGAGCTGTTTTTT. Residues: CASSYRTWGELFF.

Written as DNA, the CDR3 is TGCGCCAGCAGCTCCTACAGGGGGGCCGGGGAGCTGTTTTTT. Translated: CASSSYRGAGELFF. The chain combines TRBV5-1 with TRBJ2-2, with 8 bases lining up with TRBD1. Germline CDR1 is SGHRS and CDR2 is YFSETQ. J lost 6 bases, V lost 3 bases, and 4 bases had no gene match. The CDR3 totals 14 residues.

CDR3 sequence reads: CASSVAPGAGNTIYF. The CDR3 nucleotides are TGTGCCAGCAGCGTAGCTCCAGGGGCTGGAAACACCATATATTTT. The chain is built from TRBV9 and TRBJ1-3, with D possibly TRBD1 on 6 matching bases. There are 15 residues in the CDR3. The V and J ends lost 0 bases and 2 bases respectively, with 9 bases between them. The germline gives CDR1 SGDLS, CDR2 YYNGEE.

The chain has TRBV19 and TRBJ2-7; TRBD2 is a possible D gene (5 bases). V lost 5 bases and J 4 bases, leaving 12 bases between the germline ends. The CDR3 covers 13 residues. Per germline, CDR1 LNHDA and CDR2 SQIVND (reference sequence). CDR3 sequence (DNA): TGTGCCAGTAGTCTGGACTTAAAGTACGAGCAGTACTTC. Amino acid sequence: CASSLDLKYEQYF.